The clone carrying this T cell receptor (beta chain) has a handful of counts. A TCRbeta library incorporating unique molecular identifiers was prepared. TCRdb re-analysed the PCR reads in MiXCR, keeping a single row per CDR3 protein. This sample has hundreds of thousands of distinct CDR3 sequences, with around 12% found just once. The data originate from a study of T-cell reconstitution after alpha-beta-depleted transplantation in children. The CDR3 is made up of 17 amino acids. Per the germline V gene, CDR1 is MNHEY and CDR2 is SVGEGT. The V and J ends lost 0 bases and 7 bases respectively, with 19 bases between them.

This TCR was sampled from a human donor who donated a stem cell graft to a child with acute lymphoblastic leukemia. The input for sequencing was PBMCs from the stem cell graft donor, taken from the stem cell graft. V gene TRBV6-2 or TRBV6-3 combines with J gene TRBJ2-1; no definite D call. CDR3: CASSYSTGAMGTNEQFF. The CDR3 DNA reads as TGTGCCAGCAGTTACTCGACCGGCGCCATGGGTACGAATGAGCAGTTCTTC.